This T cell receptor beta chain was sequenced during a study of T-cell reconstitution after alpha-beta-depleted transplantation in children. For TCRbeta, the library was prepared with unique molecular identifiers. TCRdb recomputed calls from the PCR reads with MiXCR, one row per CDR3 protein. Among about 360,000 distinct CDR3 sequences listed, 10% to 15% were seen once. Trimming took 1 base from V and 14 from J, leaving 12 bases between them. Germline V lookup: CDR1 SNHLY, CDR2 FYNNEI. The CDR3 extends over 12 amino acids. The receptor comes from a human donor who donated a stem cell graft to a child with Fanconi anemia. The specimen comprised PBMCs, sampled from the stem cell graft. This rearrangement joins TRBV2 to TRBJ1-5; D gene uncertain. CDR3 sequence: CASSEDPAREHF. Written as DNA, the CDR3 is TGTGCCAGCAGTGAAGATCCAGCTAGGGAGCATTTT.